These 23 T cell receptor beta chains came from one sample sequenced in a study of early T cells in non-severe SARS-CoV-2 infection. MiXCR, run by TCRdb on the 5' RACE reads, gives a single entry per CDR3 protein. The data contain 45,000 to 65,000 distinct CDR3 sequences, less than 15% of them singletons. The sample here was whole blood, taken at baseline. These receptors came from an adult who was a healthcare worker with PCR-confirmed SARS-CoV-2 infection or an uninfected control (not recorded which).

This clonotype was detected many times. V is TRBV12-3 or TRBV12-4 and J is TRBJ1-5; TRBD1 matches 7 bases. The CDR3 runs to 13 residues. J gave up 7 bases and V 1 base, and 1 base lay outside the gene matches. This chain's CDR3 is CASSLEGAQPQHF. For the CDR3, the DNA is TGTGCCAGCAGTTTAGAGGGGGCCCAGCCCCAGCATTTT.

The CDR3 coding sequence is TGTGCCAGTACGTGGCTGGGACTAGCGGACACCTCCTACAATGAGCAGTTCTTC. The encoded protein is CASTWLGLADTSYNEQFF. The chain carries TRBV19 and TRBJ2-1; TRBD2 matches at 11 bases. The CDR3 runs to 18 residues. The junction had 11 bases not matched to a gene; V was cut back by 7 bases and J by 0 bases. Germline V gives CDR1 LNHDA, CDR2 SQIVND (reference sequence).

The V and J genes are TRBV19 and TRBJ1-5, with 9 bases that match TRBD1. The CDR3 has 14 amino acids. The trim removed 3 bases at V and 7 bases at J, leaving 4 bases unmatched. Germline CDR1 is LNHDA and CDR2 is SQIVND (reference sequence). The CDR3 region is CASSIWTGDQPQHF. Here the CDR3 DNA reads TGTGCCAGTAGTATTTGGACAGGGGACCAGCCCCAGCATTTT.

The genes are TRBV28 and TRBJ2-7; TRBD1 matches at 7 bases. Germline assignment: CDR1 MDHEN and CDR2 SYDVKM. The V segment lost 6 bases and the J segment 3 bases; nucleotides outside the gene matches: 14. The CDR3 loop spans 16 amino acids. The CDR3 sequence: CASSSTAWTGDYEQYF. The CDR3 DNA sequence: TGTGCCAGCAGCTCAACGGCTTGGACAGGAGACTACGAGCAGTACTTC.

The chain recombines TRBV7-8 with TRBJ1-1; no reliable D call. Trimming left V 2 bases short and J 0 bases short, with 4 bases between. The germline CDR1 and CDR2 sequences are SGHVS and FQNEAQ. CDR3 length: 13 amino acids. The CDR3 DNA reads TGTGCCAGCAGCTTATACATGAACACTGAAGCTTTCTTT. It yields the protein CASSLYMNTEAFF.

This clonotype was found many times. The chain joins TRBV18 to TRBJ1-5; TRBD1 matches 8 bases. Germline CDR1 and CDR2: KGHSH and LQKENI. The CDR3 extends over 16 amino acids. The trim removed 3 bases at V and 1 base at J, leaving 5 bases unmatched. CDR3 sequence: CASSPRTGGSNQPQHF. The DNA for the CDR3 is TGTGCCAGCTCACCCCGCACAGGGGGAAGCAATCAGCCCCAGCATTTT.

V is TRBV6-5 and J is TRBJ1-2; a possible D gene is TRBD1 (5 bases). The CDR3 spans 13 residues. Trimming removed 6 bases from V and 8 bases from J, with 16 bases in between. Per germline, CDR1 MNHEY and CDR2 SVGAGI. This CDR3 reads CASSPTSRDGYTF. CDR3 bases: TGTGCCAGCAGCCCTACGTCAAGGGACGGCTACACCTTC.

The CDR3 reads CASSLGLAENNEQFF. Written as DNA, the CDR3 is TGTGCCAGCAGCTTAGGACTAGCGGAGAACAATGAGCAGTTCTTC. This chain links TRBV7-9 with TRBJ2-1, with TRBD2 matching 9 bases. The CDR3 runs 15 residues. With V trimmed by 1 base and J by 5 bases, 3 bases remained unmatched. Germline V gene lookup returns CDR1 SEHNR and CDR2 FQNEAQ (reference sequence).

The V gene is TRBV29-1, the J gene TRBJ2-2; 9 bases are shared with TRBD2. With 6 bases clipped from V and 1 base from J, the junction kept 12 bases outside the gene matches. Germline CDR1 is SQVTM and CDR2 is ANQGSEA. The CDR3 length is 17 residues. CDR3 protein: CSVQPNSGRENTGELFF. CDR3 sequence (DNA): TGCAGCGTCCAGCCTAATAGCGGGAGAGAGAACACCGGGGAGCTGTTTTTT.

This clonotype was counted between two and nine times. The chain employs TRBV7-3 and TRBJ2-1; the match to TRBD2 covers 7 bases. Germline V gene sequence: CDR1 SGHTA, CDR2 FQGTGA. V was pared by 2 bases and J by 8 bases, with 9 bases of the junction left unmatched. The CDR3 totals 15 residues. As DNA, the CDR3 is TGTGCCAGCAGCTTACTTGCGGGAGTTCTGGATGAGCAGTTCTTC. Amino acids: CASSLLAGVLDEQFF.

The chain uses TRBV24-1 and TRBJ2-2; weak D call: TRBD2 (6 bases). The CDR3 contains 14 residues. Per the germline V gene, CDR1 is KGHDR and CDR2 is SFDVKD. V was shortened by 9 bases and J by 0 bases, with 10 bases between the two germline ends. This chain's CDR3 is CATGDFANTGELFF. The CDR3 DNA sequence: TGTGCCACCGGGGACTTTGCGAACACCGGGGAGCTGTTTTTT.

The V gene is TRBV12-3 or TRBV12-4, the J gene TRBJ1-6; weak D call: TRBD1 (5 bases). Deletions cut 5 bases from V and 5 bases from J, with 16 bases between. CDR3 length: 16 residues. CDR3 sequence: CASSPQGLVHNSPLHF. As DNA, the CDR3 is TGTGCCAGCAGTCCCCAGGGACTAGTCCATAATTCACCCCTCCACTTT.

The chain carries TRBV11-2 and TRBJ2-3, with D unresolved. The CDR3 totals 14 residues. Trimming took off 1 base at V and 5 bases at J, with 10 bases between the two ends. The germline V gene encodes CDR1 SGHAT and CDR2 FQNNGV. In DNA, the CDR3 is TGTGCCAGCAGCTTAGGGCAATCGCTAGATACGCAGTATTTT. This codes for CASSLGQSLDTQYF.

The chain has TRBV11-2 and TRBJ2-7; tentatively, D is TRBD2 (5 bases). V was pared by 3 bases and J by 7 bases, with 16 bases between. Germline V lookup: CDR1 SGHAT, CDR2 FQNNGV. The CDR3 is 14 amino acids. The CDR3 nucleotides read TGTGCCAGCAGCTTGGTCGAGGGAGTGGGGGAGCAGTACTTC. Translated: CASSLVEGVGEQYF.

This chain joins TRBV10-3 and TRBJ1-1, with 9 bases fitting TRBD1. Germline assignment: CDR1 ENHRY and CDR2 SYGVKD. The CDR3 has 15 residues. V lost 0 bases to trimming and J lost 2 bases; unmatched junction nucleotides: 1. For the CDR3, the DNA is TGTGCCATCAGTGAGTCCACAGGGGGCAACACTGAAGCTTTCTTT. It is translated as CAISESTGGNTEAFF.

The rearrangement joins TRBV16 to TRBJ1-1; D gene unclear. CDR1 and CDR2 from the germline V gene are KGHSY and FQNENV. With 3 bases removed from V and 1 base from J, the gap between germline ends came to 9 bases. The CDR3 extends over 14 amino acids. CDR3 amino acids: CASSQDGGNTEAFF. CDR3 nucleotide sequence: TGTGCCAGCAGCCAGGATGGCGGGAACACTGAAGCTTTCTTT.

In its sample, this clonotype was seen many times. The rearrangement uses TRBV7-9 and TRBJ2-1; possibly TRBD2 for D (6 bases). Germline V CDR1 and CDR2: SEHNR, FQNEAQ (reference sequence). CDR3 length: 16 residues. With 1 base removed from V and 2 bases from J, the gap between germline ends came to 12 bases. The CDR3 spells CASSLVADSTYNEQFF. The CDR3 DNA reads TGTGCCAGCAGCTTAGTAGCGGACTCAACCTACAATGAGCAGTTCTTC.

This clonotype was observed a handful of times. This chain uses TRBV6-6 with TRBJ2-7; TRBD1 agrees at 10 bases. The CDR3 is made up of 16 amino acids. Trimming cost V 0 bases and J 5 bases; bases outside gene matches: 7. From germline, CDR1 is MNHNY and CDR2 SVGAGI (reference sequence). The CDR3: CASSYSPGTGAHEQYF. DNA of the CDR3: TGTGCCAGCAGTTACTCCCCCGGGACAGGGGCCCACGAGCAGTACTTC.

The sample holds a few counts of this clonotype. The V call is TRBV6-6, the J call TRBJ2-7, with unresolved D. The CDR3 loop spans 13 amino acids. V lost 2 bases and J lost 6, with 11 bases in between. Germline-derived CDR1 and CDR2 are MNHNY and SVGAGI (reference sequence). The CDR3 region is CASSYERVAEQYF. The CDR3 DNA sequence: TGTGCCAGCAGTTACGAAAGGGTCGCCGAGCAGTACTTC.

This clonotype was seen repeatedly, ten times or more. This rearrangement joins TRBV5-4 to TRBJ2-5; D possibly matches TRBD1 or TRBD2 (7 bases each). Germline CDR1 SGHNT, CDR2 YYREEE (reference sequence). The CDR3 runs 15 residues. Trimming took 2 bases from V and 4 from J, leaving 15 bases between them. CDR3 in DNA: TGTGCCAGCAGCTTATACAGGGGAGGGTCAGAGACCCAGTACTTC. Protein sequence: CASSLYRGGSETQYF.

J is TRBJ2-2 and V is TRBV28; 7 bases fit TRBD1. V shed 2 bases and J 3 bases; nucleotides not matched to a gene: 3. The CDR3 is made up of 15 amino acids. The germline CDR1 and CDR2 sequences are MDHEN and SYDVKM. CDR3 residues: CASSLNRGYTGELFF. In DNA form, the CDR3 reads TGTGCCAGCAGTTTAAACAGGGGCTACACCGGGGAGCTGTTTTTT.

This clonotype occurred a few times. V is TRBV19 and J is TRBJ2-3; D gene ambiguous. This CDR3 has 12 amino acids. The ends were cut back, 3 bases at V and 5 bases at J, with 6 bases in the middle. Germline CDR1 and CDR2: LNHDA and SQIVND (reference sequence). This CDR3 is CASSIWLDTQYF. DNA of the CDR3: TGTGCCAGTAGTATTTGGTTAGATACGCAGTATTTT.

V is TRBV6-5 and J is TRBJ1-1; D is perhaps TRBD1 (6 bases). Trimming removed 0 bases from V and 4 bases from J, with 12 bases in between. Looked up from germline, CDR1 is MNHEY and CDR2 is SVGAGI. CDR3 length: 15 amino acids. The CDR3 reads CASSYSRGARTEAFF. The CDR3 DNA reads TGTGCCAGCAGTTACTCGAGGGGGGCGCGCACTGAAGCTTTCTTT.